The next 23 T cell receptor beta chains were all read from a single sample in a study of CD8 T cells in Susac syndrome. With random hexamers, 0.5 to 1 ug RNA was reverse transcribed. TCRdb ran MiXCR on the immunoSEQ multiplex PCR reads and lists one entry per CDR3 protein. The sample gives 130,000 or so distinct CDR3 sequences, around 75% of which show up once; approximately 0.51% is in the top ten. The sample comprised CD8+ T cells from PBMCs. The receptor source for this set is a human donor with multiple sclerosis.

The rearrangement joins TRBV19 to TRBJ2-7; 8 bases are a match to TRBD1. Germline V gene sequence: CDR1 LNHDA, CDR2 SQIVND (reference sequence). The CDR3 runs 15 residues. The trim removed 2 bases at V and 5 bases at J, leaving 8 bases unmatched. CDR3 protein: CASSILGQERNEQYF. For the CDR3, the DNA is TGTGCCAGTAGTATACTGGGACAGGAGAGGAACGAGCAGTACTTC.

This clonotype appeared a single time. The chain uses TRBV11-2 and TRBJ2-5, with D possibly TRBD2 on 6 matching bases. V was pared by 3 bases and J by 5 bases, with 13 bases between. The CDR3 is made up of 14 amino acids. Germline-derived CDR1 and CDR2 are SGHAT and FQNNGV. The DNA of the CDR3 is TGTGCCAGCAGCTTCTCGGGAGCTCAGGAGACCCAGTACTTC. As protein: CASSFSGAQETQYF.

V usage is TRBV20-1 and J usage is TRBJ2-7; a possible D gene is TRBD2 (5 bases). V shed 3 bases and J shed 2 bases, with 14 bases lying between them. This CDR3 comprises 14 residues. Germline assignment: CDR1 DFQATT and CDR2 SNEGSKA (reference sequence). The CDR3: CSASPGLIPYEQYF. CDR3 DNA: TGCAGTGCTAGCCCAGGACTCATACCCTACGAGCAGTACTTC.

In this sample, this clonotype turned up a few times. This rearrangement joins TRBV10-3 to TRBJ2-3, with 8 positions matching TRBD2. CDR1 and CDR2 (germline): ENHRY, SYGVKD. Trimming removed 4 bases from V and 2 bases from J; junction bases left unmatched: 11. The CDR3 runs 17 residues. For the CDR3, the DNA is TGTGCCATCAGTGGGGCTTTGGTAGCGGGACCCACAGATACGCAGTATTTT. Translating gives CAISGALVAGPTDTQYF.

The chain combines TRBV4-1 with TRBJ2-2; no clear D gene. CDR1 MGHRA and CDR2 YSYEKL come from the germline V gene. The ends were cut back, 1 base at V and 6 bases at J, with 3 bases in the middle. The CDR3 covers 12 residues. This chain's CDR3 is CASSQAPGELFF. CDR3 DNA: TGCGCCAGCAGCCAAGCACCCGGGGAGCTGTTTTTT.

This chain uses TRBV30 with TRBJ2-5, with 8 nucleotides matching TRBD2. The CDR3 contains 15 residues. Germline lookup yields CDR1 GTSNPN and CDR2 SVGIG (reference sequence). J gave up 4 bases and V 3 bases, and 10 bases lay outside the gene matches. The CDR3 protein is CAWSHERGIRETQYF. As DNA, the CDR3 is TGTGCCTGGAGCCACGAGCGGGGGATTAGAGAGACCCAGTACTTC.

This chain joins TRBV18 and TRBJ2-1; 9 nucleotides agree with TRBD1. The CDR3 extends over 15 amino acids. The V gene end was trimmed by 4 bases and the J gene end by 3 bases; junction bases not matched to a gene: 4. Germline V CDR1 and CDR2: KGHSH, LQKENI. CDR3 region: CASSRGDRDYNEQFF. The CDR3 nucleotides are TGTGCCAGCTCACGAGGGGACAGGGACTACAATGAGCAGTTCTTC.

This chain uses TRBV27 with TRBJ2-3, with TRBD2 matching 9 bases. This CDR3 is 15 amino acids long. From germline, CDR1 is MNHEY and CDR2 SMNVEV (reference sequence). After removal of 6 bases from V and 5 bases from J, the junction contained 9 bases not matched to a gene. CDR3 nucleotides: TGTGCCAGCAGCTGGGCGGGGGGGCGGATAGATACGCAGTATTTT. Amino acids: CASSWAGGRIDTQYF.

The chain joins TRBV6-2 or TRBV6-3 to TRBJ2-5; D call uncertain. The CDR3 runs 15 residues. V lost 0 bases, J lost 1 base, and 9 bases lay in between. Germline V gene data show CDR1 as MNHEY and CDR2 as SVGEGT. The CDR3 sequence: CASSYSAVRQETQYF. In DNA form, the CDR3 reads TGTGCCAGCAGTTACTCTGCCGTCCGCCAAGAGACCCAGTACTTC.

The chain is built from TRBV6-2 or TRBV6-3 and TRBJ2-5, with 12 bases that match TRBD1. The CDR3 loop spans 16 amino acids. In germline, CDR1 is MNHEY, CDR2 SVGEGT. V lost 1 base, J lost 4 bases, and 4 bases stayed unmatched. The CDR3 nucleotides read TGTGCCAGCAGTTACTTGGGACAGGGGGCGGGAGAGACCCAGTACTTC. It encodes CASSYLGQGAGETQYF.

The chain uses TRBV7-9 and TRBJ1-1; a possible D gene is TRBD1 (6 bases). Trimming took 5 bases from V and 3 from J, leaving 13 bases between them. The germline CDR1 and CDR2 sequences are SEHNR and FQNEAQ (reference sequence). The CDR3 is 14 amino acids. The CDR3 DNA reads as TGTGCCAGCAGCCACGGGGGGGCTCACACTGAAGCTTTCTTT. It yields the protein CASSHGGAHTEAFF.

The chain carries TRBV19 and TRBJ2-1; D might be TRBD1 (6 bases). The CDR3 has 14 amino acids. Germline lookup yields CDR1 LNHDA and CDR2 SQIVND (reference sequence). V dropped 7 bases and J dropped 4 bases, with 14 bases sitting between them. The CDR3 DNA reads TGTGCCAGTACCCCACAGGGTCTATACAATGAGCAGTTCTTC. Residues: CASTPQGLYNEQFF.

This chain links TRBV7-9 with TRBJ1-1; the D is unclear. Per the germline V gene, CDR1 is SEHNR and CDR2 is FQNEAQ (reference sequence). The CDR3 has 13 amino acids. V shed 6 bases and J shed 10 bases, with 18 bases lying between them. CDR3 residues: CASSLSDLETAFF. Here the CDR3 DNA reads TGTGCCAGCAGTCTCAGCGACCTCGAGACAGCTTTCTTT.

The genes are TRBV27 and TRBJ1-1; D not resolved. This CDR3 has 15 amino acids. Trimming pared 3 bases from V and 0 bases from J, leaving 11 bases between. CDR1 and CDR2 from the germline V gene are MNHEY and SMNVEV (reference sequence). CDR3 bases: TGTGCCAGCAGTTTCTCTGGACGGATGAACACTGAAGCTTTCTTT. Translating it yields CASSFSGRMNTEAFF.

The V call is TRBV27, the J call TRBJ1-5; 7 bases line up with TRBD1. The CDR3 runs 14 residues. J lost 6 bases, V lost 6 bases, and 8 bases had no gene match. Germline V gene data show CDR1 as MNHEY and CDR2 as SMNVEV (reference sequence). The CDR3, as DNA: TGTGCCAGCAGCATGACAGGGTTAAGTCAGCCCCAGCATTTT. Residues: CASSMTGLSQPQHF.

The V gene is TRBV4-3, the J gene TRBJ2-2; weak D call: TRBD1 (6 bases). The CDR3 is 16 residues long. The ends were cut back, 1 base at V and 6 bases at J, with 15 bases in the middle. Germline loops: CDR1 LGHNA, CDR2 YSLEER. The CDR3 region has the DNA TGCGCCAGCAGCCAAGCTTCAGGGGTGGTGGCCGGGGAGCTGTTTTTT. It translates to CASSQASGVVAGELFF.

V is TRBV27 and J is TRBJ2-7, with a weak D call TRBD2 (6 bases). V was cut by 3 bases and J by 4 bases, with 10 bases left in between. The CDR3 totals 13 residues. Germline V gene data show CDR1 as MNHEY and CDR2 as SMNVEV (reference sequence). The CDR3, as DNA: TGTGCCAGCAGTTTGGGGGGATTGTACGAGCAGTACTTC. It is translated as CASSLGGLYEQYF.

The chain couples TRBV20-1 to TRBJ2-1, with TRBD2 matching over 7 bases. CDR3 size: 14 residues. Germline V lookup: CDR1 DFQATT, CDR2 SNEGSKA (reference sequence). The V segment lost 2 bases and the J segment 4 bases; nucleotides outside the gene matches: 5. CDR3: CSARSLAEYNEQFF. In nucleotides, the CDR3 is TGCAGTGCTAGAAGCCTAGCGGAGTACAATGAGCAGTTCTTC.

CDR3 protein: CASRPGGYNEQFF. The CDR3 bases are TGTGCCAGCAGGCCGGGGGGCTACAATGAGCAGTTCTTC. The rearrangement links TRBV9 to TRBJ2-1; 7 nucleotides line up with TRBD2. Looked up from germline, CDR1 is SGDLS and CDR2 is YYNGEE. V shed 5 bases, J shed 3 bases, and the junction held 2 bases outside the gene matches. The CDR3 consists of 13 residues.

The chain is built from TRBV12-3 or TRBV12-4 and TRBJ2-3; D may be TRBD1 (5 bases). Trimming stripped 7 bases from V and 5 bases from J, with 16 bases between. The CDR3 sequence is 14 residues long. CDR3 coding DNA: TGTGCCAGCACCCAGGGAAGGGAAAAAGATACGCAGTATTTT. It yields the protein CASTQGREKDTQYF.

The chain couples TRBV6-1 to TRBJ2-7; D perhaps matches TRBD1 (6 bases). Trimming cost V 4 bases and J 3 bases, with 16 bases left between them. This CDR3 comprises 15 residues. Germline V gene data show CDR1 as MNHNS and CDR2 as SASEGT. The CDR3 reads CASSAGRGGLYEQYF. The CDR3 DNA reads TGTGCCAGCAGTGCGGGCAGGGGCGGTCTCTACGAGCAGTACTTC.

This chain links TRBV19 with TRBJ2-2; TRBD1 is a possible D gene (6 bases). CDR1 and CDR2 from the germline V gene are LNHDA and SQIVND (reference sequence). Trimming took off 3 bases at V and 4 bases at J, with 9 bases between the two ends. The CDR3 length is 14 residues. The CDR3 loop reads CASSIQGSTGELFF. CDR3 bases: TGTGCCAGTAGTATTCAGGGGAGCACCGGGGAGCTGTTTTTT.

In this sample, this clonotype turned up once. The chain carries TRBV12-3 or TRBV12-4 and TRBJ1-5; D not resolved. The V end lost 5 bases, the J end lost 0 bases, and 17 bases lay between the germline ends. There are 17 residues in the CDR3. CDR3 bases: TGTGCCAGCAGTCCATTCGTTGCCCCAAATAGCAATCAGCCCCAGCATTTT. Amino acid sequence: CASSPFVAPNSNQPQHF.